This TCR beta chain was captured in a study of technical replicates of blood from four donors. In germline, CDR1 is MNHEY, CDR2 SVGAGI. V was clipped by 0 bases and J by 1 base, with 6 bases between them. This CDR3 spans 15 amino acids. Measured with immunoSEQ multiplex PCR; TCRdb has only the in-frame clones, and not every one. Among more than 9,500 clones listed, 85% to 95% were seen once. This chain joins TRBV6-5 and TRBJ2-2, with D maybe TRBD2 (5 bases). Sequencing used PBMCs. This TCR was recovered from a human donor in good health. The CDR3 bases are TGTGCCAGCAGTTACTCAGGGAGGAACACCGGGGAGCTGTTTTTT. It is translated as CASSYSGRNTGELFF.